These 27 T cell receptor beta chains were all obtained from the same sample, sequenced in a study of Ad26.COV2.S vaccination and SARS-CoV-2 variants (dated by TCRdb to the early 2020s). The treatment or condition label for this specimen denotes: around 19 received Ad26.COV2.S at low or high dose, single or two shots; five or six received placebo; per-sample allocation not given. For vaccine and placebo recipients, the sequenced repertoires came from samples collected on day 63 after the first injection. The library was prepared using the immunoSEQ multiplex PCR assay. Imported from immuneACCESS, the table was reduced by TCRdb to in-frame sequences with V and J called. These copies leave out some clones; in studies compared against another copy, an unresolved V gene accounts for under half, and the cause of the remainder is not known. The sample table holds about 680,000 clones, of which around 90% were seen once. The ten largest clonotypes hold approximately 1.5% of the sample.

Sequencing used peripheral blood, obtained in a trial of Ad26.COV2.S vaccine versus placebo. These receptors were collected from a person aged 18 to 65 who received the Ad26.COV2.S COVID-19 vaccine or a placebo.

This chain joins TRBV29-1 and TRBJ2-7, with D unresolved. The CDR3 is 17 amino acids. Between the trimmed V and J ends, which lost 0 bases and 5 bases, there was a span of 23 bases. The V gene's germline CDR1 is SQVTM and CDR2 ANQGSEA. In DNA form, the CDR3 reads TGCAGCGTTGAAGACCCAACCGATCCTCCTGATTGGCACGAGCAGTACTTC. Amino acids: CSVEDPTDPPDWHEQYF.

This clone was counted a single time. The genes are TRBV27 and TRBJ2-2, with D possibly being TRBD1 (6 bases). Germline CDR1 and CDR2: MNHEY and SMNVEV (reference sequence). The CDR3 is 14 amino acids. Trimming cost V 10 bases and J 4 bases, with 16 bases left between them. The CDR3 sequence is CATNRVGVTGELFF. CDR3 coding DNA: TGTGCCACCAACAGGGTTGGTGTCACCGGGGAGCTGTTTTTT.

CDR3 coding DNA: TGTGCCAGTAGCCAGACAGGGGGCTCTGGGGCCAACGTCCTGACTTTC. Translation gives CASSQTGGSGANVLTF. V gene TRBV19 combines with J gene TRBJ2-6, with 9 bases lining up with TRBD1. Germline V lookup: CDR1 LNHDA, CDR2 SQIVND (reference sequence). The CDR3 spans 16 residues. The junction had 3 bases not matched to a gene; V was cut back by 6 bases and J by 0 bases.

The genes are TRBV3-1 (or the pseudogene TRBV3-2) and TRBJ2-7, with 7 bases lining up with TRBD2. This CDR3 comprises 16 residues. With 1 base clipped from V and 0 bases from J, the junction kept 6 bases outside the gene matches. CDR1 and CDR2 from the germline V gene are LGHDT and YNNKEL (reference sequence). The CDR3 here is CASSQGSGYASYEQYF. DNA for the CDR3: TGTGCCAGCAGCCAAGGTAGCGGGTACGCCTCCTACGAGCAGTACTTC.

The chain carries TRBV6-2 or TRBV6-3 and TRBJ1-2; D possibly corresponds to TRBD1 (5 bases). Trimming removed 2 bases at V and 2 bases at J, with 12 bases between. Germline V gives CDR1 MNHEY, CDR2 SVGEGT. The CDR3 spans 15 residues. The CDR3 sequence is CASSYGGGFNYGYTF. DNA for the CDR3: TGTGCCAGCAGTTACGGGGGAGGCTTCAACTATGGCTACACCTTC.

The chain has TRBV5-6 and TRBJ2-7; no definite D call. Germline CDR1 is SGHDT and CDR2 is YYEEEE. V shed 0 bases and J shed 12 bases, with 13 bases lying between them. The length of the CDR3 is 12 residues. The CDR3 here is CASSLEAGPGYF. CDR3 nucleotide sequence: TGTGCCAGCAGCTTGGAGGCCGGGCCTGGGTACTTC.

The chain employs TRBV2 and TRBJ2-2; 12 nucleotides align to TRBD2. Germline V CDR1 and CDR2: SNHLY, FYNNEI. After removal of 4 bases from V and 7 bases from J, the junction contained 7 bases not matched to a gene. The CDR3 has 16 amino acids. The CDR3 DNA reads as TGTGCCAGCAGTGGCCGACTAGCGGGAGCGGGCGGGGAGCTGTTTTTT. Residues: CASSGRLAGAGGELFF.

The V gene is TRBV5-1, the J gene TRBJ1-2; the D gene is possibly TRBD1 (6 bases). Germline V CDR1 and CDR2: SGHRS, YFSETQ. V gave up 4 bases and J gave up 0 bases, with 13 bases separating them. This CDR3 comprises 15 residues. CDR3 protein: CASSPGHGANYGYTF. In DNA form, the CDR3 reads TGCGCCAGCAGCCCGGGACATGGGGCTAACTATGGCTACACCTTC.

The chain carries TRBV18 and TRBJ2-1, with 8 positions matching TRBD2. Germline V CDR1 and CDR2: KGHSH, LQKENI. The trim removed 1 base at V and 10 bases at J, leaving 9 bases unmatched. CDR3 length equals 15 residues. The CDR3 loop is CASSPRSGGLIEQFF. CDR3 DNA sequence: TGTGCCAGCTCACCACGGAGCGGGGGTTTAATAGAGCAGTTCTTC.

The chain carries TRBV29-1 and TRBJ1-3; D remains ambiguous. Trimming pared 4 bases from V and 3 bases from J, leaving 7 bases between. This CDR3 comprises 12 residues. The germline gives CDR1 SQVTM, CDR2 ANQGSEA. CDR3 nucleotides: TGCAGCGTTGGTGGCGGTGGAAACACCATATATTTT. Translated, it gives CSVGGGGNTIYF.

The genes are TRBV10-2 and TRBJ1-1; D perhaps matches TRBD1 (5 bases). Deletions cut 2 bases from V and 1 base from J, with 5 bases between. Germline V gives CDR1 WSHSY, CDR2 SAAADI. CDR3 length equals 13 residues. In DNA form, the CDR3 reads TGCGCCAGCAGTGAGACAGGGAACACTGAAGCTTTCTTT. This translates into CASSETGNTEAFF.

The rearrangement links TRBV11-3 to TRBJ2-5; D may be TRBD2 (5 bases). Germline CDR1 reads SGHNT; CDR2 reads YENEEA. V was shortened by 5 bases and J by 5 bases, with 15 bases between the two germline ends. This CDR3 has 14 amino acids. The CDR3: CASSHFWPGETQYF. The CDR3 bases are TGTGCCAGCAGCCACTTTTGGCCGGGGGAGACCCAGTACTTC. The whole variable domain, remainder taken from reference TRBV11-3 and TRBJ2-5, is EAGVVQSPRYKIIEKKQPVAFWCNPISGHNTLYWYLQNLGQGPELLIRYENEEAVDDSQLPKDRFSAERLKGVDSTLKIQPAELGDSAVYLCASSHFWPGETQYFGPGTRLLVL.

The rearrangement links TRBV5-5 to TRBJ1-1; 7 bases are shared with TRBD1. The V gene's germline CDR1 is SGHKS and CDR2 YYEKEE (reference sequence). V shed 3 bases, J shed 5 bases, and the junction held 1 base outside the gene matches. The CDR3 length is 12 residues. The CDR3 here is CASSSDRTEAFF. Here the CDR3 DNA reads TGTGCCAGCAGCTCGGACAGGACTGAAGCTTTCTTT.

The chain recombines TRBV23-1 with TRBJ2-7; a possible D gene is TRBD2 (5 bases). TRBV23-1 is labeled an ORF, and its function is uncertain. V was clipped by 0 bases and J by 6 bases, with 6 bases between them. The CDR3 runs 12 residues. CDR3 DNA: TGCGCCAGCAGTCAATCTGGGAGCGAGCAGTACTTC. It specifies CASSQSGSEQYF.

The V gene is TRBV18, the J gene TRBJ2-3; possible D gene TRBD2, 5 bases. From germline, CDR1 is KGHSH and CDR2 LQKENI. Trimming cost V 4 bases and J 0 bases, with 8 bases left between them. The CDR3 is 14 residues long. The CDR3 sequence: CASSRTSSTDTQYF. CDR3 nucleotides: TGTGCCAGCTCACGGACTTCGAGCACAGATACGCAGTATTTT.

The V and J genes are TRBV7-9 and TRBJ1-4; maybe TRBD1 (5 bases). Per germline, CDR1 SEHNR and CDR2 FQNEAQ (reference sequence). Between the trimmed V and J ends, which lost 4 bases and 7 bases, there was a span of 16 bases. CDR3 size: 15 residues. The CDR3 nucleotides read TGTGCCAGCAGCTCAAACGGGGCGCAAGGTGAAAAACTGTTTTTT. Protein sequence: CASSSNGAQGEKLFF. Supplemented by reference TRBV7-9 and TRBJ1-4, the full variable domain reads DTGVSQNPRHKITKRGQNVTFRCDPISEHNRLYWYRQTLGQGPEFLTYFQNEAQLEKSRLLSDRFSAERPKGSFSTLEIQRTEQGDSAMYLCASSSNGAQGEKLFFGSGTQLSVL.

This clone came up a few times. The CDR3 region is CASSSSRGETEAFF. The CDR3 DNA is TGTGCCAGCAGTTCCTCCAGGGGGGAAACTGAAGCTTTCTTT. The chain employs TRBV27 and TRBJ1-1, with 7 bases that match TRBD1. The CDR3 runs to 14 residues. V trimming: 4 bases; J trimming: 5 bases; junction bases outside the gene matches: 7. Germline V gives CDR1 MNHEY, CDR2 SMNVEV (reference sequence).

A few counts support this clone. The V and J genes are TRBV11-2 and TRBJ1-1; 7 nucleotides match TRBD1. CDR1 and CDR2 (germline): SGHAT, FQNNGV. Germline trimming cut 6 bases from V and 9 bases from J; bases unmatched to any gene: 4. This CDR3 is built from 11 residues. The CDR3 DNA reads as TGTGCCAGCAGGTTGGGACAGAAAGCTTTCTTT. Translation gives CASRLGQKAFF.

The chain combines TRBV5-1 with TRBJ2-3; either TRBD1 or TRBD2 may fit D (5 bases each). CDR3 length equals 16 residues. Trimming stripped 4 bases from V and 3 bases from J, with 18 bases between. The germline gives CDR1 SGHRS, CDR2 YFSETQ. The CDR3: CASSAPKVGPTDTQYF. The CDR3 DNA follows: TGCGCCAGCAGCGCCCCCAAGGTGGGACCGACAGATACGCAGTATTTT.

The V and J genes are TRBV5-1 and TRBJ2-1; 7 bases match TRBD2. With V trimmed by 0 bases and J by 8 bases, 8 bases remained unmatched. Germline V gene data show CDR1 as SGHRS and CDR2 as YFSETQ. The CDR3 contains 15 residues. CDR3: CASSLGREFTDEQFF. The CDR3 DNA reads TGCGCCAGCAGCTTGGGGCGGGAGTTCACGGATGAGCAGTTCTTC.

Here the CDR3 DNA reads TGTGCCAGCAGCTTAGGGCCATGGGGGGGCACAGATACGCAGTATTTT. Amino acids: CASSLGPWGGTDTQYF. V is TRBV7-9 and J is TRBJ2-3, with D possibly being TRBD2 (6 bases). Deletions cut 1 base from V and 1 base from J, with 12 bases between. This CDR3 is built from 16 residues. Germline CDR1 SEHNR, CDR2 FQNEAQ (reference sequence).

The genes are TRBV7-7 and TRBJ2-3; D remains ambiguous. Trimming cost V 3 bases and J 4 bases, with 8 bases left between them. Germline CDR1 is SSHAT and CDR2 is FNYEAQ (reference sequence). The CDR3 contains 13 residues. The CDR3 DNA sequence: TGTGCCAGCAGCTTGGTAGTCGCAGATACGCAGTATTTT. It yields the protein CASSLVVADTQYF. The variable domain in full, with the rest retrieved from reference TRBV7-7 and TRBJ2-3, is GAGVSQSPRYKVTKRGQDVTLRCDPISSHATLYWYQQALGQGPEFLTYFNYEAQPDKSGLPSDRFSAERPEGSISTLTIQRTEQRDSAMYRCASSLVVADTQYFGPGTRLTVL.

In its sample, this clone was seen once. The V call is TRBV6-2 or TRBV6-3, the J call TRBJ2-3; D remains unclear. The V end was cut by 0 bases, the J end by 5 bases, with 3 bases between. CDR3 length: 12 residues. Germline values: CDR1 MNHEY, CDR2 SVGEGT. CDR3 DNA: TGTGCCAGCAGTTACTCGGGAGATACGCAGTATTTT. Amino acid sequence: CASSYSGDTQYF.

Turning to this clone: This CDR3 is also generated by other DNA sequences in the sample. The rearrangement joins TRBV18 to TRBJ2-7; D is possibly TRBD1 (6 bases). This CDR3 comprises 13 residues. CDR1 is KGHSH and CDR2 is LQKENI in the germline V gene. Trimming removed 4 bases from V and 1 base from J, with 8 bases in between. DNA of the CDR3: TGTGCCAGCTCACAAGACAGGTCCTACGAGCAGTACTTC. Translation gives CASSQDRSYEQYF.

The chain joins TRBV6-6 to TRBJ2-1; 14 bases agree with TRBD2. This CDR3 is built from 16 residues. The trim removed 2 bases at V and 15 bases at J, leaving 12 bases unmatched. Germline V gives CDR1 MNHNY, CDR2 SVGAGI (reference sequence). The CDR3 sequence: CASSYRGLAGGILRFF. The CDR3 DNA follows: TGTGCCAGCAGTTACCGCGGACTAGCGGGAGGTATTTTGCGGTTCTTC.

This chain uses TRBV7-3 with TRBJ2-3, with 7 nucleotides matching TRBD2. The junction had 9 bases not matched to a gene; V was cut back by 5 bases and J by 4 bases. CDR3 length: 15 amino acids. Germline CDR1 reads SGHTA; CDR2 reads FQGTGA. The CDR3 sequence is CASSPLPGGADTQYF. CDR3 DNA sequence: TGTGCCAGCAGCCCTCTACCGGGGGGAGCAGATACGCAGTATTTT.

This clone appeared a few times. CDR3 bases: TGTGCCAGCAGCTTAAACAGGCGTAGCTCTGGAAACACCATATATTTT. This encodes CASSLNRRSSGNTIYF. The chain couples TRBV7-2 to TRBJ1-3; possible D gene TRBD1, 5 bases. Germline V lookup: CDR1 SGHTA, CDR2 FQGNSA. The V and J ends lost 2 bases and 0 bases respectively, with 11 bases between them. The CDR3 loop spans 16 amino acids. The full variable domain, its missing parts supplied by reference TRBV7-2 and TRBJ1-3, is GAGVSQSPSNKVTEKGKDVELRCDPISGHTALYWYRQSLGQGLEFLIYFQGNSAPDKSGLPSDRFSAERTGGSVSTLTIQRTQQEDSAVYLCASSLNRRSSGNTIYFGEGSWLTVV.